These 19 T cell receptor beta chains were all obtained from the same sample, sequenced in a study of T cell repertoires in cytomegalovirus infection. TCRdb re-analysed the reads in MiXCR, keeping a single row per CDR3 protein. This sample has around 190,000 distinct CDR3 sequences; roughly an eighth occur once, and the top ten carry 25% to 30%. Sequencing was carried out using PBMCs. The receptors shown here come from a human donor in good health (CMV status not recorded). Some clones in this sample may be carry-over from other donors' samples.

This clonotype was detected ten times or more. The chain joins TRBV7-2 to TRBJ1-2; no definite D call. V shed 1 base and J shed 4 bases, with 10 bases lying between them. Germline CDR1 reads SGHTA; CDR2 reads FQGNSA. The CDR3 is 14 residues long. CDR3 coding DNA: TGTGCCAGCAGCTTAGGTGGGTCCAGCTATGGCTACACCTTC. Translating gives CASSLGGSSYGYTF.

Many counts were recorded for this clonotype. This sequence joins TRBV7-2 and TRBJ2-5, with D possibly matching TRBD2 (5 bases). V lost 3 bases, J lost 8 bases, and 7 bases lay in between. In germline, CDR1 is SGHTA, CDR2 FQGNSA. The CDR3 contains 11 residues. This CDR3 is CASSFGVTQYF. DNA of the CDR3: TGTGCCAGCAGCTTCGGGGTTACCCAGTACTTC.

This clonotype turned up a few times. The V call is TRBV27, the J call TRBJ2-6, with TRBD1 identical over 10 bases. CDR3 size: 18 residues. V lost 2 bases to trimming and J lost 1 base; unmatched junction nucleotides: 5. Germline V gene data show CDR1 as MNHEY and CDR2 as SMNVEV (reference sequence). CDR3 amino acids: CASSLMGQGWSGANVLTF. The CDR3 nucleotides are TGTGCCAGCAGTTTAATGGGACAGGGGTGGTCTGGGGCCAACGTCCTGACTTTC.

This clonotype was recorded a few times. Just one base apart from a much larger clone, this may be a read error. The CDR3 carries no conserved terminal phenylalanine or tryptophan, so it likely arises from a read error. The J gene is TRBJ1-2, the V gene TRBV7-8; D gene ambiguous. The CDR3 has 14 amino acids. Germline V gene lookup returns CDR1 SGHVS and CDR2 FQNEAQ. V lost 1 base and J lost 2, with 8 bases in between. CDR3 DNA sequence: TGTGCCAGCAGCTTAGATCCAGGCAACTATGGCTACACCTTA. Translating gives CASSLDPGNYGYTL.

The chain is built from TRBV18 and TRBJ2-2; 9 positions agree with TRBD1. With V trimmed by 8 bases and J by 0 bases, 7 bases remained unmatched. CDR1 is KGHSH and CDR2 is LQKENI in the germline V gene. This CDR3 contains 16 residues. The CDR3, as DNA: TGTGCCAGCACACTGGGACAGGGATCGAACACCGGGGAGCTGTTTTTT. Translating gives CASTLGQGSNTGELFF.

This clonotype was counted ten times or more. CDR3 in DNA: TGTGCCAGCCAAGGCGGGGGGCAGCAGTACTTC. Residues: CASQGGGQQYF. The chain links TRBV6-1 to TRBJ2-7, with 8 positions matching TRBD2. V was pared by 8 bases and J by 8 bases, with 5 bases of the junction left unmatched. The germline gives CDR1 MNHNS, CDR2 SASEGT. The CDR3 loop spans 11 amino acids.

This clonotype has at least ten counts. The rearrangement joins TRBV7-2 to TRBJ2-7; no clear D gene. Germline CDR1 reads SGHTA; CDR2 reads FQGNSA. Trimming removed 2 bases at V and 6 bases at J, with 14 bases between. This CDR3 spans 14 amino acids. The CDR3 bases are TGTGCCAGCAGCTTAACCCCCCCTCGCTTCGAGCAGTACTTC. It specifies CASSLTPPRFEQYF.

This clonotype was observed many times. The chain combines TRBV7-8 with TRBJ2-7; D call uncertain. The CDR3 consists of 15 residues. Trimming cost V 6 bases and J 0 bases, with 15 bases left between them. Germline assignment: CDR1 SGHVS and CDR2 FQNEAQ. Here the CDR3 DNA reads TGTGCCAGCAGTTTTAGGAGATTCTCCTCCTACGAGCAGTACTTC. Translation gives CASSFRRFSSYEQYF.

This chain uses TRBV29-1 with TRBJ2-3; D possibly uses TRBD1 or TRBD2 (5 bases each). The V gene's germline CDR1 is SQVTM and CDR2 ANQGSEA. The CDR3 length is 14 residues. The V end lost 3 bases, the J end lost 1 base, and 11 bases lay between the germline ends. As DNA, the CDR3 is TGCAGCGTTGACATGAGGGGCGGCACAGATACGCAGTATTTT. The encoded protein is CSVDMRGGTDTQYF.

This clonotype was recorded many times. V and J are TRBV19 and TRBJ1-2; a possible D gene is TRBD1 (6 bases). V lost 5 bases and J lost 4, with 20 bases in between. The CDR3 has 16 residues. CDR1 and CDR2 from the germline V gene are LNHDA and SQIVND (reference sequence). The DNA of the CDR3 is TGTGCCAGTAGTGTTCGATTTAGACAGGACGTCTATGGCTACACCTTC. It specifies CASSVRFRQDVYGYTF.

This clonotype was counted only a few times. V usage is TRBV27 and J usage is TRBJ1-2, with TRBD1 identical over 8 bases. The germline gives CDR1 MNHEY, CDR2 SMNVEV (reference sequence). V gave up 4 bases and J gave up 3 bases; unmatched junction bases: 4. The CDR3 is 14 residues long. The CDR3 DNA reads as TGTGCCAGCAGTTGGACAGGGAGTGACTATGGCTACACCTTC. This codes for CASSWTGSDYGYTF.

This clonotype turned up a few times. V usage is TRBV10-3 and J usage is TRBJ1-2, with D possibly matching TRBD1 (5 bases). CDR1 is ENHRY, CDR2 SYGVKD, per germline. This CDR3 region has 11 residues. The V end lost 5 bases, the J end lost 7 bases, and 8 bases lay between the germline ends. CDR3 region: CAISKDIGYTF. The CDR3 DNA follows: TGTGCCATCAGTAAGGACATTGGCTACACCTTC.

This clonotype showed up just a few times. The V gene is TRBV14, the J gene TRBJ1-4; D call uncertain. Germline V gene data show CDR1 as SGHDN and CDR2 as FVKESK. Trimming shortened V by 0 bases and J by 4 bases, and 12 bases separated the two germline ends. This CDR3 is built from 16 residues. The CDR3 here is CASSQEYKPHNEKLFF. Written as DNA, the CDR3 is TGTGCCAGCAGCCAAGAGTACAAGCCTCATAATGAAAAACTGTTTTTT.

V gene TRBV4-3 combines with J gene TRBJ1-4; 7 bases are a match to TRBD1. The trim removed 3 bases at V and 7 bases at J, leaving 5 bases unmatched. Per the germline V gene, CDR1 is LGHNA and CDR2 is YSLEER. This CDR3 has 14 amino acids. CDR3 DNA: TGCGCCAGCAGCCACCGACAGGGAGCTGAAAAACTGTTTTTT. Residues: CASSHRQGAEKLFF.

The rearrangement uses TRBV19 and TRBJ1-3, with D perhaps matching TRBD1 (5 bases). Germline CDR1 is LNHDA and CDR2 is SQIVND (reference sequence). This CDR3 is 16 amino acids long. The V end lost 5 bases, the J end lost 1 base, and 15 bases lay between the germline ends. Here the CDR3 reads CASSFGGTASGNTIYF. The CDR3 bases are TGTGCCAGTAGTTTTGGCGGGACTGCGTCTGGAAACACCATATATTTT.

The chain links TRBV29-1 to TRBJ2-1, with 7 positions matching TRBD1. Germline trimming cut 6 bases from V and 7 bases from J; bases unmatched to any gene: 12. Looked up from germline, CDR1 is SQVTM and CDR2 is ANQGSEA. The CDR3 runs to 14 residues. The CDR3 loop reads CSVVKGGVCNEQFF. As DNA, the CDR3 is TGCAGCGTGGTCAAAGGGGGCGTTTGTAATGAGCAGTTCTTC.

Ten or more counts support this clonotype. The V call is TRBV7-2, the J call TRBJ2-7, with unresolved D. The V and J ends lost 2 bases and 0 bases respectively, with 14 bases between them. CDR1 and CDR2 from the germline V gene are SGHTA and FQGNSA. The CDR3 runs to 16 residues. CDR3 coding DNA: TGTGCCAGCAGCTTAAGCCCCCGACTTAGCTCCTACGAGCAGTACTTC. Translated: CASSLSPRLSSYEQYF.

This clonotype was seen repeatedly, ten times or more. The chain joins TRBV7-2 to TRBJ1-6; D not certain. V was shortened by 6 bases and J by 7 bases, with 13 bases between the two germline ends. CDR3 length equals 14 residues. Germline V gene sequence: CDR1 SGHTA, CDR2 FQGNSA. The CDR3: CASRPGGQNSPLHF. DNA of the CDR3: TGTGCCAGCAGACCAGGAGGGCAAAATTCACCCCTCCACTTT.

This clonotype has ten or more counts. The chain couples TRBV7-2 to TRBJ2-2; tentatively, D is TRBD2 (6 bases). V was cut by 1 base and J by 5 bases, with 14 bases left in between. This CDR3 is built from 16 residues. Germline loops: CDR1 SGHTA, CDR2 FQGNSA. The CDR3 region is CASSLVWGGGTGELFF. As DNA, the CDR3 is TGTGCCAGCAGCTTAGTATGGGGAGGAGGGACCGGGGAGCTGTTTTTT.